The 3 T cell receptor beta chains below all came from one sample that was sequenced in a study of T cells in narcolepsy. Sequenced by immunoSEQ multiplex PCR; TCRdb stores in-frame clones only, minus some. The sample carries about 43,000 clones, about 87% recorded once. Sequencing was done on a sample of CD45RA- memory CD4+ T cells from PBMCs. The receptor set was obtained from a human donor with narcolepsy.

The chain links TRBV15 to TRBJ1-5; 11 bases map to TRBD1. This CDR3 has 16 amino acids. Germline CDR1 LNHNV, CDR2 YYDKDF (reference sequence). Trimming removed 3 bases from V and 4 bases from J; junction bases left unmatched: 5. The CDR3: CATSSRTGGFNQPQHF. The CDR3 bases are TGTGCCACCAGCAGCCGGACAGGGGGCTTTAATCAGCCCCAGCATTTT.

V usage is TRBV19 and J usage is TRBJ2-1; D is perhaps TRBD1 (6 bases). V shed 5 bases and J shed 5 bases, with 22 bases lying between them. This CDR3 contains 17 residues. Germline lookup yields CDR1 LNHDA and CDR2 SQIVND (reference sequence). The CDR3 region has the DNA TGTGCCAGTAGTTCACGACAGGCCCGTAGTCGGAACAATGAGCAGTTCTTC. Its protein is CASSSRQARSRNNEQFF.

This clone was counted only a few times. The rearrangement joins TRBV11-3 to TRBJ2-7, with 8 positions matching TRBD2. The CDR3 is 20 amino acids. Germline-derived CDR1 and CDR2 are SGHNT and YENEEA. V gave up 5 bases and J gave up 0 bases; unmatched junction bases: 21. This CDR3 reads CASSREGQTTTRSFSYEQYF. CDR3 bases: TGTGCCAGCAGCCGGGAGGGCCAGACGACGACCCGTTCCTTCTCCTACGAGCAGTACTTC.